Each of the 32 T cell receptor beta chains below was sequenced from the same sample in a study of blood T cell repertoires in COVID-19 (dated by TCRdb to 2018 to 2021). The method behind the library was the immunoSEQ multiplex PCR assay. TCRdb limited this immuneACCESS table to in-frame rearrangements with V and J called. A share of clones is missing; checked studies link under half to unresolved V genes, and the rest is unexplained. This sample gives about 300,000 clones in total; more than 85% of them show up just once. The ten largest clones represent about 1.2% of the sample. The source material was peripheral blood. These receptors all come from a man in his 70s with acute or convalescent COVID-19.

This sequence joins TRBV30 and TRBJ1-6; D may be TRBD1 (6 bases). Per the germline V gene, CDR1 is GTSNPN and CDR2 is SVGIG (reference sequence). The CDR3 contains 14 residues. V was shortened by 5 bases and J by 10 bases, with 18 bases between the two germline ends. The CDR3 loop is CAWAAGGGGSPLHF. The CDR3 DNA is TGTGCCTGGGCGGCTGGGGGGGGCGGGTCACCCCTCCACTTT.

The V call is TRBV18, the J call TRBJ2-3, with 7 positions matching TRBD2. This CDR3 has 15 amino acids. The V segment lost 3 bases and the J segment 2 bases; nucleotides outside the gene matches: 5. The germline V gene has CDR1 KGHSH and CDR2 LQKENI. CDR3 region: CASSPYSGNTDTQYF. The DNA of the CDR3 is TGTGCCAGCTCACCCTACAGCGGGAACACAGATACGCAGTATTTT.

Regarding this clone: At one boundary the junction diverges from the germline segment, which might be a read error. This sequence joins TRBV2 and TRBJ1-6; TRBD1 agrees at 7 bases. CDR3 length: 16 amino acids. Germline V gene lookup returns CDR1 SNHLY and CDR2 FYNNEI. The CDR3 nucleotides are TGTGCCAGCAAGGGGGCAGGGACAACCTACAATTCACCCCTCCACTTT. Translated: CASKGAGTTYNSPLHF.

As regards this clone: The same CDR3 can be traced to other DNA sequences in this sample. The DNA of the CDR3 is TGTGCCAGCAGTCTCCTATACGAGCAGTACTTC. Amino acid sequence: CASSLLYEQYF. The chain couples TRBV28 to TRBJ2-7; D ambiguous. CDR1 and CDR2 (germline): MDHEN, SYDVKM. V lost 5 bases and J 4 bases, leaving 6 bases between the germline ends. CDR3 length: 11 residues.

This clone occurred a few times. The genes are TRBV6-5 and TRBJ2-2, with D uncertain. Trimming shortened V by 6 bases and J by 5 bases, and 13 bases separated the two germline ends. CDR3 length equals 14 residues. In germline, CDR1 is MNHEY, CDR2 SVGAGI. CDR3 bases: TGTGCCAGCAGCAATATTAAACAGACCGGGGAGCTGTTTTTT. This encodes CASSNIKQTGELFF.

The J gene is TRBJ2-1, the V gene TRBV10-3, with 9 positions matching TRBD1. Germline loops: CDR1 ENHRY, CDR2 SYGVKD. V lost 5 bases to trimming and J lost 8 bases; unmatched junction nucleotides: 13. This CDR3 has 16 residues. CDR3 protein: CAISNQQGATGHEQFF. The CDR3 DNA reads as TGTGCCATCAGTAATCAACAGGGGGCTACCGGACATGAGCAGTTCTTC.

The chain recombines TRBV7-2 with TRBJ2-7; tentatively, D is TRBD2 (7 bases). This CDR3 contains 13 residues. CDR1 is SGHTA and CDR2 is FQGNSA in the germline V gene. The V end lost 3 bases, the J end lost 5 bases, and 11 bases lay between the germline ends. CDR3 in amino acids: CASSFRGGHEQYF. DNA for the CDR3: TGTGCCAGCAGCTTTAGGGGGGGCCACGAGCAGTACTTC.

The J gene is TRBJ2-4, the V gene TRBV28; D may be TRBD1 (6 bases). The germline gives CDR1 MDHEN, CDR2 SYDVKM. The CDR3 loop spans 15 amino acids. Trimming took off 6 bases at V and 6 bases at J, with 18 bases between the two ends. For the CDR3, the DNA is TGTGCCAGCAGGGAGGCCACGGGACAAAGAAACATTCAGTACTTC. Protein sequence: CASREATGQRNIQYF.

This clone was found many times. This sequence joins TRBV7-2 and TRBJ2-2; 8 bases match TRBD2. Trimming took 1 base from V and 6 from J; bases not matched to a gene: 10. The CDR3 covers 17 residues. CDR1 and CDR2 (germline): SGHTA, FQGNSA. The CDR3, as DNA: TGTGCCAGCAGCTTAGTTAAGGGACTAGGATTGGCCGGGGAGCTGTTTTTT. It is translated as CASSLVKGLGLAGELFF. Using reference TRBV7-2 and TRBJ2-2 for the parts outside the CDR3, the full variable domain is GAGVSQSPSNKVTEKGKDVELRCDPISGHTALYWYRQSLGQGLEFLIYFQGNSAPDKSGLPSDRFSAERTGGSVSTLTIQRTQQEDSAVYLCASSLVKGLGLAGELFFGEGSRLTVL.

This chain uses TRBV27 with TRBJ2-2; D remains ambiguous. The CDR3 runs to 15 residues. The V gene's germline CDR1 is MNHEY and CDR2 SMNVEV (reference sequence). V gave up 0 bases and J gave up 7 bases, with 12 bases separating them. CDR3 residues: CASSLSERRDGELFF. The CDR3 DNA follows: TGTGCCAGCAGTTTATCCGAACGGAGAGACGGGGAGCTGTTTTTT.

V and J are TRBV27 and TRBJ2-3; 10 nucleotides match TRBD1. CDR3 size: 17 residues. V gave up 3 bases and J gave up 2 bases; unmatched junction bases: 8. Germline-derived CDR1 and CDR2 are MNHEY and SMNVEV (reference sequence). The CDR3 region has the DNA TGTGCCAGCAGTTTTTTACCGGGACAGGGGAACACAGATACGCAGTATTTT. Protein product: CASSFLPGQGNTDTQYF.

CDR3 loop: CASGVQGAIRTGELFF. DNA of the CDR3: TGTGCCAGTGGGGTACAGGGGGCTATCCGCACCGGGGAGCTGTTTTTT. The J gene is TRBJ2-2, the V gene TRBV19, with TRBD1 matching 9 bases. This CDR3 has 16 residues. Germline V lookup: CDR1 LNHDA, CDR2 SQIVND (reference sequence). Trimming removed 8 bases from V and 4 bases from J; junction bases left unmatched: 11.

The chain combines TRBV7-9 with TRBJ2-6; the D is unclear. This CDR3 spans 14 amino acids. The germline CDR1 and CDR2 sequences are SEHNR and FQNEAQ (reference sequence). V was pared by 2 bases and J by 4 bases, with 6 bases between. CDR3 nucleotides: TGTGCCAGCAGCTTAAGCGCCGGGGCCAACGTCCTGACTTTC. Translating it yields CASSLSAGANVLTF.

The chain has TRBV9 and TRBJ2-1, with 10 bases identical to TRBD2. This CDR3 spans 16 amino acids. The ends lost 0 bases at V and 4 bases at J; junction bases unmatched: 4. The V gene's germline CDR1 is SGDLS and CDR2 YYNGEE. The DNA for the CDR3 is TGTGCCAGCAGCGTAGTTAGCGGGGGGACATACAATGAGCAGTTCTTC. Its translation is CASSVVSGGTYNEQFF.

Here the CDR3 reads CASSATATNEKLFF. The CDR3 DNA follows: TGTGCCAGCAGTGCGACAGCAACTAATGAAAAACTGTTTTTT. This chain connects TRBV9 to TRBJ1-4; D perhaps matches TRBD1 (5 bases). V shed 5 bases and J shed 0 bases, with 8 bases lying between them. The V gene's germline CDR1 is SGDLS and CDR2 YYNGEE. The CDR3 has 14 amino acids.

V is TRBV11-2 and J is TRBJ2-5; 9 bases fit TRBD2. Germline CDR1 reads SGHAT; CDR2 reads FQNNGV. The CDR3 extends over 13 amino acids. V shed 5 bases and J 5 bases; nucleotides not matched to a gene: 3. CDR3 bases: TGTGCCAGCAGCACCGGACTAGCGGAGACCCAGTACTTC. It yields the protein CASSTGLAETQYF.

This clone was seen a single time. This sample includes further DNA sequences coding for the same CDR3. The chain couples TRBV5-1 to TRBJ1-4, with D perhaps matching TRBD1 (5 bases). CDR1 SGHRS and CDR2 YFSETQ come from the germline V gene. The V end was cut by 0 bases, the J end by 3 bases, with 6 bases between. The CDR3 runs to 14 residues. The CDR3 loop is CASSLGGSNEKLFF. The DNA of the CDR3 is TGCGCCAGCAGCTTGGGGGGCTCTAATGAAAAACTGTTTTTT.

The V and J genes are TRBV24-1 and TRBJ2-3, with a possible D match to TRBD2 (5 bases). Germline CDR1 and CDR2: KGHDR and SFDVKD. The CDR3 is 17 amino acids. Trimming stripped 5 bases from V and 2 bases from J, with 19 bases between. The CDR3 loop is CATSGGSSDWSTDTQYF. The DNA for the CDR3 is TGTGCCACCAGTGGCGGGTCTTCCGACTGGTCCACAGATACGCAGTATTTT.

The gene calls are TRBV6-8 and TRBJ2-1; 10 nucleotides agree with TRBD2. The CDR3 covers 19 residues. Germline CDR1 and CDR2: MNHGY and SAAAGT. V lost 6 bases, J lost 4 bases, and 18 bases stayed unmatched. Here the CDR3 DNA reads TGTGCCAGCAGGGGGTGGGATAGCGGGAGGACGATAGAGTACAATGAGCAGTTCTTC. It encodes CASRGWDSGRTIEYNEQFF.

The chain links TRBV7-8 to TRBJ2-1; 10 bases are a match to TRBD1. V shed 6 bases and J 3 bases; nucleotides not matched to a gene: 5. The CDR3 extends over 15 amino acids. The germline V gene encodes CDR1 SGHVS and CDR2 FQNEAQ. CDR3 sequence: CASSRGQGGYNEQFF. CDR3 sequence (DNA): TGTGCCAGCAGTCGTGGACAGGGGGGCTACAATGAGCAGTTCTTC. Full variable domain (remainder filled in from reference TRBV7-8 and TRBJ2-1): GAGVSQSPRYKVAKRGQDVALRCDPISGHVSLFWYQQALGQGPEFLTYFQNEAQLDKSGLPSDRFFAERPEGSVSTLKIQRTQQEDSAVYLCASSRGQGGYNEQFFGPGTRLTVL.

This clone was found once. This chain links TRBV28 with TRBJ1-5; D perhaps matches TRBD1 (6 bases). The V gene's germline CDR1 is MDHEN and CDR2 SYDVKM. The CDR3 runs to 15 residues. V was trimmed by 5 bases and J by 6 bases, leaving 17 bases between them. This CDR3 reads CASSSLRGASQPQHF. The CDR3 DNA reads TGTGCCAGCAGTAGTCTCAGGGGCGCGAGTCAGCCCCAGCATTTT.

The chain carries TRBV9 and TRBJ1-5, with unresolved D. V dropped 4 bases and J dropped 0 bases, with 11 bases sitting between them. CDR1 and CDR2 (germline): SGDLS, YYNGEE. There are 15 residues in the CDR3. Written as DNA, the CDR3 is TGTGCCAGCAGCCAGACGGGGTATAGCAATCAGCCCCAGCATTTT. Its translation is CASSQTGYSNQPQHF.

This clone showed up just once. The chain has TRBV28 and TRBJ2-7, with a possible D match to TRBD2 (6 bases). The V gene lost 8 bases and the J gene lost 2 bases, with 16 bases spanning the gap. This CDR3 is 14 amino acids long. Germline V gene lookup returns CDR1 MDHEN and CDR2 SYDVKM. CDR3 sequence: CASGGITRAYEQYF. The CDR3 DNA follows: TGTGCCAGCGGGGGGATCACACGAGCCTACGAGCAGTACTTC.

J is TRBJ2-2 and V is TRBV24-1; no firm D call. V gave up 0 bases and J gave up 5 bases, with 6 bases separating them. The CDR3 loop spans 14 amino acids. CDR1 and CDR2 from the germline V gene are KGHDR and SFDVKD. CDR3 DNA: TGTGCCACCAGTGATTTGTTCTCGACCGGGGAGCTGTTTTTT. Its translation: CATSDLFSTGELFF.

This clone was observed a single time. This chain connects TRBV5-1 to TRBJ1-4; D perhaps matches TRBD1 (6 bases). V was pared by 4 bases and J by 6 bases, with 10 bases between. CDR1 and CDR2 from the germline V gene are SGHRS and YFSETQ. The CDR3 has 13 residues. CDR3 sequence reads: CASSPRGYEKLFF. In DNA form, the CDR3 reads TGCGCCAGCAGCCCTAGGGGGTATGAAAAACTGTTTTTT.

The rearrangement uses TRBV20-1 and TRBJ2-7; TRBD1 agrees at 8 bases. The V gene's germline CDR1 is DFQATT and CDR2 SNEGSKA (reference sequence). J was trimmed by 1 base and V by 6 bases; bases with no gene match: 5. CDR3 length equals 13 residues. CDR3 nucleotide sequence: TGCAGTGCCAGTCGGACAGGGTCCTACGAGCAGTACTTC. Its protein product is CSASRTGSYEQYF.

The chain uses TRBV24-1 and TRBJ2-5, with TRBD2 matching over 7 bases. V shed 5 bases and J 1 base; nucleotides not matched to a gene: 12. The CDR3 totals 17 residues. Germline V gene lookup returns CDR1 KGHDR and CDR2 SFDVKD. For the CDR3, the DNA is TGTGCCACCAGTGGAGGTGCGGGGGTGGTTGGCCAAGAGACCCAGTACTTC. Its translation: CATSGGAGVVGQETQYF.

This clone was recorded once. The rearrangement links TRBV7-7 to TRBJ2-5; 13 bases match TRBD2. The CDR3 consists of 14 residues. Germline V gene sequence: CDR1 SSHAT, CDR2 FNYEAQ (reference sequence). The junction had 2 bases not matched to a gene; V was cut back by 5 bases and J by 5 bases. The CDR3 region is CASSGLAGAETQYF. The CDR3 DNA sequence: TGTGCCAGCAGCGGACTAGCGGGAGCCGAGACCCAGTACTTC.

The chain employs TRBV27 and TRBJ1-6; no firm D call. From germline, CDR1 is MNHEY and CDR2 SMNVEV (reference sequence). The CDR3 consists of 18 residues. Trimming pared 4 bases from V and 0 bases from J, leaving 16 bases between. The CDR3 loop is CASSYRVPAGSYNSPLHF. CDR3 coding DNA: TGTGCCAGCAGTTACCGGGTCCCCGCGGGCTCCTATAATTCACCCCTCCACTTT.

A few counts support this clone. V gene TRBV5-1 combines with J gene TRBJ1-1; no clear D gene. The CDR3 spans 14 residues. Trimming left V 0 bases short and J 0 bases short, with 6 bases between. Germline CDR1 reads SGHRS; CDR2 reads YFSETQ. The CDR3 here is CASSLVQLNTEAFF. The CDR3 DNA sequence: TGCGCCAGCAGCTTGGTACAGTTGAACACTGAAGCTTTCTTT.

V usage is TRBV6-1 and J usage is TRBJ1-1; D is unclear. Trimming removed 2 bases from V and 6 bases from J, with 13 bases in between. CDR1 is MNHNS, CDR2 SASEGT, per germline. The CDR3 extends over 14 amino acids. CDR3 sequence: CASSEIGFNAEAFF. CDR3 nucleotide sequence: TGTGCCAGCAGTGAAATCGGTTTCAACGCTGAAGCTTTCTTT.

This rearrangement joins TRBV24-1 to TRBJ1-6, with a tentative D call TRBD1 (5 bases). V was clipped by 0 bases and J by 6 bases, with 11 bases between them. CDR3 length: 16 residues. The germline CDR1 and CDR2 sequences are KGHDR and SFDVKD. As DNA, the CDR3 is TGTGCCACCAGTGATTTGGGGCAGACAGTTAATTCACCCCTCCACTTT. Protein product: CATSDLGQTVNSPLHF.